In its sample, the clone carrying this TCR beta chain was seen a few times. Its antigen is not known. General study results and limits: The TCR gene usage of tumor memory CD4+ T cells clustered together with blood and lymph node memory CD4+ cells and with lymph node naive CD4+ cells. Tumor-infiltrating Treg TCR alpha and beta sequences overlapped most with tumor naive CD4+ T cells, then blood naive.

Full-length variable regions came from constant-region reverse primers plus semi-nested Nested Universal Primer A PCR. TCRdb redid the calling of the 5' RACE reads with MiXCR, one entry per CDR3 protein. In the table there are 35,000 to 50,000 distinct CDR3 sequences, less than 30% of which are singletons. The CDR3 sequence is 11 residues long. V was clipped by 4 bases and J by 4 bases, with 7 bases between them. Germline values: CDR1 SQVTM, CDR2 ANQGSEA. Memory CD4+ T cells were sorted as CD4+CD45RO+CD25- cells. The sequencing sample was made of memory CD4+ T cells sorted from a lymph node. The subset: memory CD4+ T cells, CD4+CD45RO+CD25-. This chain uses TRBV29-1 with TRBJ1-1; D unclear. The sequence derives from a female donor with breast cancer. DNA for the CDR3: TGCAGCGTTGGGTCCGGCACTGAAGCTTTCTTT. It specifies CSVGSGTEAFF.